Each of the 15 T cell receptor beta chains below was sequenced from the same sample in a study of T cells after yellow fever vaccination. One entry per CDR3 protein, called by TCRdb with MiXCR from the 5' RACE reads. The sample records 46,000 or so distinct CDR3 sequences, about 6.3% being singletons. The sequencing used PBMCs, either bulk or a sorted T-cell subset (CD4+, CD8+, memory, or dextramer-sorted; not recorded which), collected 45 days after the yellow fever booster vaccination. Receptor source: a man aged 25-45 years who received the YFV17D yellow fever vaccine.

Many counts were recorded for this clonotype. This chain links TRBV3-1 with TRBJ2-3; D perhaps matches TRBD2 (5 bases). This CDR3 has 16 amino acids. Germline values: CDR1 LGHDT, CDR2 YNNKEL (reference sequence). Trimming removed 2 bases from V and 6 bases from J, with 18 bases in between. The CDR3 spells CASSQSSGPQRDTQYF. The CDR3 DNA sequence: TGTGCCAGCAGCCAATCTTCTGGCCCTCAGCGGGATACGCAGTATTTT.

This chain joins TRBV20-1 and TRBJ1-2, with unresolved D. The CDR3 has 14 residues. The germline V gene encodes CDR1 DFQATT and CDR2 SNEGSKA (reference sequence). The ends were cut back, 6 bases at V and 2 bases at J, with 16 bases in the middle. The CDR3 DNA is TGCAGTGCCACCTTACCTGGACGGAACTATGGCTACACCTTC. Protein sequence: CSATLPGRNYGYTF.

This clonotype was counted at least ten times. The J gene is TRBJ2-2, the V gene TRBV7-2; 11 bases agree with TRBD2. J was trimmed by 13 bases and V by 5 bases; bases with no gene match: 9. The CDR3 covers 14 residues. Germline values: CDR1 SGHTA, CDR2 FQGNSA. In nucleotides, the CDR3 is TGTGCCAGCAGCGGATTAGCGGGAGGGAGGAGGCTGTTTTTT. Residues: CASSGLAGGRRLFF.

The table lists this clonotype with many counts. The chain uses TRBV12-3 or TRBV12-4 and TRBJ1-2; a possible D gene is TRBD1 (5 bases). Trimming removed 5 bases at V and 8 bases at J, with 18 bases between. The CDR3 has 14 residues. CDR3 loop: CASSEGTYVLGYTF. CDR3 in DNA: TGTGCCAGCAGTGAAGGGACGTATGTACTAGGCTACACCTTC.

This clonotype has only a few counts. The chain couples TRBV20-1 to TRBJ2-2; D is perhaps TRBD2 (5 bases). V was trimmed by 4 bases and J by 6 bases, leaving 15 bases between them. CDR3 length: 14 residues. CDR1 is DFQATT and CDR2 is SNEGSKA in the germline V gene (reference sequence). For the CDR3, the DNA is TGCAGTGCTATACCGATCACTAGTCCCGGGGAGCTGTTTTTT. It yields the protein CSAIPITSPGELFF.

This chain's CDR3 is CASSSMGGYGYTF. DNA for the CDR3: TGTGCCAGCAGCTCAATGGGGGGCTATGGCTACACCTTC. The rearrangement joins TRBV7-9 to TRBJ1-2, with D perhaps matching TRBD1 (5 bases). The CDR3 has 13 amino acids. V was shortened by 4 bases and J by 4 bases, with 10 bases between the two germline ends. Germline V gives CDR1 SEHNR, CDR2 FQNEAQ (reference sequence).

This clonotype has ten or more counts. The chain employs TRBV20-1 and TRBJ2-6; D is unresolved. The CDR3 totals 13 residues. Germline CDR1 and CDR2: DFQATT and SNEGSKA (reference sequence). Trimming left V 5 bases short and J 2 bases short, with 7 bases between. The CDR3, as DNA: TGCAGTGCTTCTTTTCCTGGGGCCAACGTCCTGACTTTC. Its translation is CSASFPGANVLTF.

Note on this clonotype: Relative to the germline gene, one junction end is altered; a read error may explain this. The CDR3 reads CASSEVDSSGWGF. The CDR3 DNA follows: TGTGCCAGCAGTGAAGTCGACTCTAGTGGCTGGGGATTC. The rearrangement uses TRBV6-1 and TRBJ2-7, with unresolved D. This CDR3 has 13 residues. Germline V gene sequence: CDR1 MNHNS, CDR2 SASEGT.

The gene calls are TRBV19 and TRBJ1-3, with D unclear. V lost 7 bases and J 2 bases, leaving 18 bases between the germline ends. Germline V lookup: CDR1 LNHDA, CDR2 SQIVND (reference sequence). The CDR3 is 16 amino acids. The CDR3 region has the DNA TGTGCCAGTACGGTATTCGGTTTTAAGCCTGGAAACACCATATATTTT. It yields the protein CASTVFGFKPGNTIYF.

This clonotype turned up a few times. The chain has TRBV7-2 and TRBJ2-5; 7 nucleotides agree with TRBD2. This CDR3 is 16 amino acids long. Looked up from germline, CDR1 is SGHTA and CDR2 is FQGNSA. J was trimmed by 2 bases and V by 2 bases; bases with no gene match: 8. The CDR3 loop reads CASSLSGSAGQETQYF. CDR3 bases: TGTGCCAGCAGCTTAAGCGGCTCAGCGGGGCAAGAGACCCAGTACTTC.

The chain uses TRBV4-1 and TRBJ2-7; the D gene is possibly TRBD2 (7 bases). Germline CDR1 MGHRA, CDR2 YSYEKL. Deletions cut 0 bases from V and 5 bases from J, with 17 bases between. The CDR3 length is 16 residues. The CDR3 sequence: CASSQDGGGSDDEQYF. The CDR3 DNA sequence: TGCGCCAGCAGCCAAGATGGGGGGGGCAGTGATGACGAGCAGTACTTC.

The table lists this clonotype with a few counts. The gene calls are TRBV20-1 and TRBJ2-1; TRBD2 matches at 11 bases. Germline V gives CDR1 DFQATT, CDR2 SNEGSKA (reference sequence). The CDR3 covers 15 residues. V lost 1 base, J lost 4 bases, and 3 bases stayed unmatched. The CDR3 DNA reads TGCAGTGCTAGAGTAGCGGGAGGGCTATACAATGAGCAGTTCTTC. This encodes CSARVAGGLYNEQFF.

This rearrangement joins TRBV5-1 to TRBJ2-5, with D unresolved. V gave up 0 bases and J gave up 2 bases, with 11 bases separating them. This CDR3 spans 15 amino acids. Germline-derived CDR1 and CDR2 are SGHRS and YFSETQ. The CDR3 loop is CASSLAGERQETQYF. The CDR3 DNA is TGCGCCAGCAGCTTGGCAGGAGAAAGGCAAGAGACCCAGTACTTC. Based on the CDR3 plus reference TRBV5-1 and TRBJ2-5, the full variable domain is KAGVTQTPRYLIKTRGQQVTLSCSPISGHRSVSWYQQTPGQGLQFLFEYFSETQRNKGNFPGRFSGRQFSNSRSEMNVSTLELGDSALYLCASSLAGERQETQYFGPGTRLLVL.

The rearrangement links TRBV5-1 to TRBJ2-1; the D gene is possibly TRBD1 (6 bases). This CDR3 has 15 residues. Germline loops: CDR1 SGHRS, CDR2 YFSETQ. V was trimmed by 0 bases and J by 5 bases, leaving 12 bases between them. CDR3 in DNA: TGCGCCAGCAGCTTGGCCCCAGGGGCCAACAATGAGCAGTTCTTC. Its protein is CASSLAPGANNEQFF.

This clonotype came up many times. The chain joins TRBV6-1 to TRBJ2-7, with D unclear. The CDR3 totals 11 residues. Germline V gene lookup returns CDR1 MNHNS and CDR2 SASEGT. V was shortened by 4 bases and J by 6 bases, with 7 bases between the two germline ends. The DNA of the CDR3 is TGTGCCAGCAGTGCCAGATTCGAGCAGTACTTC. Protein: CASSARFEQYF.